This entry concerns a single T cell receptor beta chain. It has no known antigen specificity. Qualities for individual bases were not recorded, and no much larger clone is one base off. As encoded in the germline V gene, CDR1 is SQVTM while CDR2 is ANQGSEA. The CDR3, from cysteine to phenylalanine, totals 13 residues. Only the CDR3 portion is preserved as DNA: 39 bases, with reading frame beginning at the first base. Relative to germline, V is 7 bases shorter and J is 6 bases shorter, with 17 bases between their ends. Library preparation employed the immunoSEQ multiplex PCR assay. The multiplex PCR relied on a mix of 60 forward primers for TCR Vbeta segments and 13 reverse primers for TCR Jbeta segments. Amplification of the CDR3 region of rearranged TCR beta genes was performed with a multiplex PCR assay on genomic DNA. On the Illumina HiSeq System, the amplified TCR beta libraries were sequenced as 87-base-pair reads. Turning to the authors' computational methods: In a later analysis, roughly 80 million unique TCR beta chains were counted across the 650 to 700 repertoires, and roughly 11 million of these chains were shared by at least two donors. Raw reads were error-corrected and collapsed into unique sequences by a nearest-neighbor algorithm in which closely related sequences were merged to remove PCR and sequencing errors. CDR3 sequences were aligned to IMGT reference sequences to assign V, D and J gene segments. Each retained sequence needed at least a six-nucleotide match to both a V gene segment and a J gene segment. Rearrangements were classified as productive when the CDR3 lacked stop codons and remained in frame with V and J, and all other rearrangements were classified as non-productive. CDR3 was defined according to IMGT convention as the region running from the second conserved V-encoded cysteine to the conserved J-encoded phenylalanine. The earlier analysis of roughly 590 of the donors excluded sequences that lacked an unambiguous match to a single V gene segment. In an earlier analysis of 450 to 750 of the donors, a V segment was called functional when productive rearrangements were above 56.7%, and segregating when the standard deviation between donors exceeded 5%. A statistical classification framework was developed to diagnose cytomegalovirus status using the catalog of TCR beta chain sequences. V and J gene assignment, in a later analysis, came from comparing TCR nucleotide sequences with IMGT/GENE-DB human TR gene sequences. A later analysis assigned CDR3 sequences and most-parsimonious VDJ recombination scenarios with the TCRdist pipeline. In a later analysis, each TCR beta chain was defined by its CDR3 amino acid sequence together with its V-gene family, and reads without a unique V-gene family were excluded. To address suspected cross-contamination and a sequencing artifact, a later analysis removed 592 highly shared, low-generation-probability nucleotide sequences. For each public chain, a later analysis derived a clonal expansion index from normalized ranks of inferred template counts within each repertoire. In a later analysis, generation probabilities were computed with a VDJ recombination model fitted to out-of-frame rearrangements, and the resulting probabilities were checked against IGoR. In a later analysis, TCR-TCR, TCR-HLA and TCR-CMV co-occurrence was scored with hypergeometric tests, and a repertoire-size bias correction was applied to TCR pairs. False discovery rates were estimated in a later analysis by permuting HLA or CMV assignments 20 times. In a later analysis, co-occurring TCRs were grouped using DBSCAN, and TCRdist sequence similarity was added for clustering within HLA-allele-positive subsets. Co-occurrence clustering excluded repertoires with fewer than 30,000 or more than 120,000 public chains, plus five with anomalous nucleotide sharing. Not all clones reach the TCRdb copy of this immuneACCESS table, which keeps in-frame sequences only. Checked studies attribute under half of the gap to unresolved V genes and leave the rest unexplained. V and J calls and clone size are those listed in that table; D and trimming were worked out from the DNA. This sample holds 85,000 to 120,000 clones; roughly four fifths were observed only once. The ten largest clones add up to 1.6% of the sample.

The record originates from a study of cytomegalovirus exposure and HLA in healthy donors (dated by TCRdb to 2016 to 2017). For the wider study: An earlier analysis of 587 of the donors reported 250 to 350 Gb of sequence data and 100 million to 140 million unique TCR beta sequences from 150 million to 200 million T cells. About 300 gigabases of sequencing data and 70 million to 100 million unique TCR sequences were included in an early release covering 550 to 650 HLA-typed donors. Of the approximately 400 genotyped donors, 80% to 90% were placed in the genetic ancestry cluster associated with self-reported Caucasian donors. The aim of the study was to test whether cataloging public T cell receptors could identify signatures of past pathogen exposure. The study used immunosequencing to profile the T cell repertoires of about 670 subjects and linked those repertoires to cytomegalovirus serostatus. Along with the roughly 610-subject first cohort, a separate validation cohort of over a hundred different subjects was used. To predict cytomegalovirus infection status, the study brought together high-throughput TCR immunosequencing, statistical association of individual TCRs with disease status, and machine learning. To study patterns of TCR occurrence, a later analysis re-analyzed previously published TCR beta repertoires from around 700 donors and added high-resolution HLA genotyping. Rather than using new phenotypic data, the later analysis identified candidate immune exposures from TCR beta sequences and from how often those sequences occurred across donors. An earlier analysis of around 580 of the donors used high-throughput TCR beta sequencing to judge whether each TCR beta V gene segment behaved as functional or pseudogenic. Alongside the repertoire data, information on donor age, sex, ethnicity and CMV serostatus was compiled. Genome-wide SNP genotypes for about 55% of the 666 donors were used in a later genetic analysis, which treated that subset as a discovery cohort. Every discovery cohort repertoire had been produced on one sequencing platform. Class I and class II HLA loci were covered by the typing at four-digit resolution. The number of typed donors differed by locus: about 620-640 for A, B, C, DRB1 and DQB1; 500 to 550 for DQA1; 606 for DPA1; and some 450 for DPB1. Four to six DR-DQ haplotypes were handled as single units for association and clustering, since linkage in the cohort was strong. Among about 390 genotyped donors of the cohort, an average of approximately 240,000 unique TCR beta nucleotide sequences were sequenced per donor, roughly 20% of them non-productive.

In total, 500 to 700 healthy bone marrow donors made up the cohort. Cohort members were all nominally healthy when sampled, although unrecorded immune exposures were likely present. The donor was CMV seronegative and belonged to the group of 350 or so seronegative cohort members. Every donor gave a peripheral blood sample, and the peripheral blood mononuclear cells from that sample were used for TCR beta sequencing. Genomic DNA extraction from the blood cell samples was performed with the Qiagen DNeasy Blood Extraction Kit. Study-wide findings and limitations: An association between a missense DCLRE1C variant and V-gene and J-gene trimming of TCR beta chains was found in a later genetic analysis and replicated in an independent cohort. In a later analysis, more than 15,000 TCR beta sequences were associated with specific HLA alleles at a false discovery rate of 0.05. Only TCR beta chains were sequenced in this cohort, and the absence of alpha or paired-chain data limited detectable features. A further reported finding was that TCR beta sequences accurately predicted the HLA-A and HLA-B alleles for most subjects in the first cohort. In a later analysis, HLA-associated TCR beta chains showed more clonal expansion and lower generation probabilities than non-associated chains that were equally common. Because the 87-base-pair reads could not distinguish some IMGT-functional V segments, including TRBV6-2 and TRBV6-3, those segments were excluded. It was suggested by the authors that the approach could potentially be generalized to other disease states and immunological phenotypes. The earlier analysis of some 560 of the donors excluded over 15 rarely observed V segments, including chromosome 9 orphons, because counts were too low. Compared with the roughly 670-donor mean, donors in an Asian-associated ancestry cluster had fewer N-insertions in productive TCRs, according to a later genetic analysis. For the cohort, immune exposure information was limited to CMV serostatus. In vitro tests confirmed that a few of the cytomegalovirus-associated TCR beta chains recognize cytomegalovirus antigens. HLA typing was unavailable for some donors at each locus, so association tests used only the typed subset. Broadly in line with IMGT annotations, most TCR beta V segments showed up in productive rearrangements about 87% or about 30% of the time in an earlier analysis of 450 to 600 of the donors. Roughly uniform sequencing depth across donors was assumed in presence/absence analyses, although this assumption may not hold. Assigning TCR associations to individual alleles was difficult when HLA alleles, especially DR and DQ, strongly co-occurred. According to a later analysis, most CMV-associated TCR beta chains appeared to be HLA-restricted, and the HLA associations seemed to be driven largely by CMV exposure. Across donors, most TCR sequences were observed very rarely, whereas some public TCRs were present in many individuals. Cytomegalovirus status was reported to be diagnosed by the classifier with high specificity and sensitivity in both the original and validation cohorts. In a later analysis, the rate of TCR association differed among HLA loci, with DRB1 alleles having the most associated TCRs and HLA-C alleles having the fewest. Linkage disequilibrium might explain the correlated functional status among segregating V segments, but an unknown experimental factor could not be excluded. The sequencing pipeline was judged likely to have produced a cluster of highly shared sequence variants as a technical artifact. In a later analysis, several top co-occurrence clusters were reported to appear linked to parvovirus B19, influenza, CMV and Epstein-Barr virus. A total of 164 TCR beta chains were listed by the study as associated with cytomegalovirus.

The clonotype was recovered from a man between 45 and 60 years old in good health and CMV-seronegative. The sequenced sample was PBMCs. The rearrangement joined TRBV29-1 to TRBJ2-3, with no reliable assignment of the D segment. The DNA sequence is as follows: TGCAGCGCCCGGTCAGGAAATATGGATACGCAGTATTTT. It specifies CSARSGNMDTQYF.